The 27 T cell receptor beta chains presented below share a single source sample, sequenced in a study of cytotoxic CD8 clonotypes in ibrutinib-treated CLL. The method was immunoSEQ multiplex PCR; TCRdb's version includes in-frame clones alone and lacks a portion of them. The table has around 140,000 clones, around 77% seen once. The specimen comprised PBMCs, sampled after 12 months of ibrutinib treatment. The receptors shown here come from a human donor with chronic lymphocytic leukemia.

V is TRBV30 and J is TRBJ2-2; no definite D call. This CDR3 has 13 amino acids. V was trimmed by 0 bases and J by 7 bases, leaving 9 bases between them. CDR1 and CDR2 (germline): GTSNPN, SVGIG (reference sequence). In nucleotides, the CDR3 is TGTGCCTGGAGTGTACTAACTTTCGGGGAGCTGTTTTTT. Protein sequence: CAWSVLTFGELFF.

The J gene is TRBJ2-2, the V gene TRBV9; a possible D gene is TRBD2 (6 bases). From germline, CDR1 is SGDLS and CDR2 YYNGEE. V was cut by 7 bases and J by 4 bases, with 14 bases left in between. The CDR3 is 14 amino acids. CDR3 sequence: CASGPSSVTGELFF. In DNA, the CDR3 is TGTGCCAGCGGACCCTCTAGCGTCACCGGGGAGCTGTTTTTT.

The chain carries TRBV5-1 and TRBJ1-6; 7 nucleotides align to TRBD1. The CDR3 covers 14 residues. V lost 4 bases and J lost 9; bases outside the gene matches: 7. Germline V gene data show CDR1 as SGHRS and CDR2 as YFSETQ. The CDR3 coding sequence is TGCGCCAGCAGCGAGGGGGCTCTCGGTTCACCCCTCCACTTT. Translating gives CASSEGALGSPLHF.

The genes are TRBV5-4 and TRBJ2-3; TRBD2 matches at 8 bases. The germline V gene has CDR1 SGHNT and CDR2 YYREEE (reference sequence). The CDR3 is 15 residues long. Trimming took 4 bases from V and 4 from J; bases not matched to a gene: 8. In DNA form, the CDR3 reads TGTGCCAGCAGCCCGGGGCGGGGGGTCCCAGATACGCAGTATTTT. Its protein product is CASSPGRGVPDTQYF.

The rearrangement uses TRBV7-8 and TRBJ2-7; D tentatively reads TRBD1 or TRBD2 (5 bases each). Trimming took 4 bases from V and 0 from J, leaving 13 bases between them. Germline CDR1 and CDR2: SGHVS and FQNEAQ. The CDR3 is made up of 15 amino acids. CDR3 loop: CASSYRDEASYEQYF. The CDR3 DNA is TGTGCCAGCAGCTACCGGGACGAAGCCTCCTACGAGCAGTACTTC.

This clone was recorded once. The chain has TRBV5-4 and TRBJ1-1; 11 bases align to TRBD1. The CDR3 spans 16 residues. The V gene's germline CDR1 is SGHNT and CDR2 YYREEE (reference sequence). Trimming at V came to 4 bases and at J to 5 bases, leaving 10 bases not matched to a gene. CDR3 nucleotides: TGTGCCAGCAGCCAAGGACAGGGGGCCGCGGGGACTGAAGCTTTCTTT. Translated: CASSQGQGAAGTEAFF.

To note about this clone: This same CDR3 is encoded by further DNA sequences in the sample. The chain couples TRBV28 to TRBJ1-2; perhaps TRBD1 as D (5 bases). Germline-derived CDR1 and CDR2 are MDHEN and SYDVKM. The CDR3 is 13 residues long. The V gene lost 1 base and the J gene lost 2 bases, with 5 bases spanning the gap. For the CDR3, the DNA is TGTGCCAGCAGTTTATCAGGGAACTATGGCTACACCTTC. It encodes CASSLSGNYGYTF.

The chain joins TRBV27 to TRBJ1-5, with TRBD1 matching 8 bases. Trimming cost V 5 bases and J 9 bases; bases outside gene matches: 3. The CDR3 covers 12 residues. Germline V lookup: CDR1 MNHEY, CDR2 SMNVEV (reference sequence). The CDR3 bases are TGTGCCAGCAGTGACAGGGGATGGCCCCAGCATTTT. Its protein is CASSDRGWPQHF.

The chain uses TRBV9 and TRBJ1-2; 8 nucleotides match TRBD1. V gave up 3 bases and J gave up 1 base; unmatched junction bases: 8. CDR1 is SGDLS and CDR2 is YYNGEE in the germline V gene. There are 16 residues in the CDR3. Written as DNA, the CDR3 is TGTGCCAGCAGCGGCACCGGGACAGGAGTTAACTATGGCTACACCTTC. Translation gives CASSGTGTGVNYGYTF.

The chain couples TRBV27 to TRBJ2-5, with D unclear. CDR1 is MNHEY and CDR2 is SMNVEV in the germline V gene (reference sequence). V shed 6 bases and J shed 0 bases, with 17 bases lying between them. The CDR3 loop spans 16 amino acids. CDR3 DNA sequence: TGTGCCAGCAGATCAGCAACATACAGATACCAAGAGACCCAGTACTTC. This gives the protein CASRSATYRYQETQYF.

Only a few counts were recorded for this clone. V is TRBV7-9 and J is TRBJ2-2; perhaps TRBD2 as D (6 bases). Germline assignment: CDR1 SEHNR and CDR2 FQNEAQ (reference sequence). CDR3 size: 12 residues. The V and J ends lost 8 bases and 5 bases respectively, with 9 bases between them. CDR3 region: CASLAETGELFF. The CDR3, as DNA: TGTGCCAGCTTAGCGGAAACCGGGGAGCTGTTTTTT.

The genes are TRBV27 and TRBJ2-1; D perhaps matches TRBD2 (7 bases). V lost 6 bases to trimming and J lost 6 bases, with 15 bases between them. CDR3 length: 14 residues. The germline V gene encodes CDR1 MNHEY and CDR2 SMNVEV (reference sequence). This CDR3 reads CASRGGGGLNEQFF. CDR3 sequence (DNA): TGTGCCAGCAGAGGTGGCGGGGGCCTCAATGAGCAGTTCTTC.

The rearrangement joins TRBV5-1 to TRBJ2-3; 12 positions agree with TRBD2. The V and J ends lost 2 bases and 0 bases, in that order; junction bases with no gene match: 7. Looked up from germline, CDR1 is SGHRS and CDR2 is YFSETQ. CDR3 size: 18 residues. CDR3 loop: CASSFILAGGFSTDTQYF. CDR3 coding DNA: TGCGCCAGCAGCTTTATACTAGCGGGAGGCTTTAGCACAGATACGCAGTATTTT.

V gene TRBV6-1 combines with J gene TRBJ2-1; TRBD2 might be the D (6 bases). This CDR3 comprises 17 residues. Germline V gives CDR1 MNHNS, CDR2 SASEGT. Trimming left V 2 bases short and J 4 bases short, with 18 bases between. The CDR3 coding sequence is TGTGCCAGCAGTGAATTTCGGAGGGGAGTAGGTTACAATGAGCAGTTCTTC. This encodes CASSEFRRGVGYNEQFF.

The chain combines TRBV7-2 with TRBJ2-7, with 12 positions matching TRBD2. V lost 5 bases, J lost 0 bases, and 2 bases stayed unmatched. The CDR3 contains 15 residues. Germline assignment: CDR1 SGHTA and CDR2 FQGNSA. In DNA, the CDR3 is TGTGCCAGCAGCAGACTAGCGGGAGTCTCCTACGAGCAGTACTTC. This codes for CASSRLAGVSYEQYF.

This chain's CDR3 is CASSMAAGGPVVNEQFF. DNA for the CDR3: TGTGCCAGCAGTATGGCAGCGGGGGGGCCAGTGGTGAATGAGCAGTTCTTC. V gene TRBV27 combines with J gene TRBJ2-1; 10 nucleotides align to TRBD2. The CDR3 spans 17 residues. The germline V gene encodes CDR1 MNHEY and CDR2 SMNVEV (reference sequence). The ends lost 5 bases at V and 7 bases at J; junction bases unmatched: 14.

The V and J genes are TRBV19 and TRBJ1-1, with a weak D call TRBD1 (6 bases). V was cut by 8 bases and J by 3 bases, with 13 bases left in between. From germline, CDR1 is LNHDA and CDR2 SQIVND (reference sequence). This CDR3 region has 13 residues. The CDR3 spells CASLGGRDTEAFF. CDR3 nucleotide sequence: TGTGCCAGTTTGGGGGGGCGAGACACTGAAGCTTTCTTT.

The chain employs TRBV19 and TRBJ2-1, with 11 bases matching TRBD1. Germline V gives CDR1 LNHDA, CDR2 SQIVND (reference sequence). Trimming removed 4 bases from V and 6 bases from J; junction bases left unmatched: 8. This CDR3 is 16 amino acids long. For the CDR3, the DNA is TGTGCCAGTAGTACCCGTGGACAGGGGGCGCGCAATGAGCAGTTCTTC. It codes for CASSTRGQGARNEQFF.

V is TRBV30 and J is TRBJ2-5, with TRBD1 matching over 7 bases. V shed 0 bases, J shed 3 bases, and the junction held 4 bases outside the gene matches. The germline CDR1 and CDR2 sequences are GTSNPN and SVGIG (reference sequence). The CDR3 sequence is 14 residues long. DNA of the CDR3: TGTGCCTGGAGTGTAACAGGGGCAAAAGAGACCCAGTACTTC. As protein: CAWSVTGAKETQYF.

V and J are TRBV29-1 and TRBJ1-1; D call uncertain. Germline CDR1 reads SQVTM; CDR2 reads ANQGSEA. The CDR3 runs to 10 residues. V dropped 3 bases and J dropped 7 bases, with 6 bases sitting between them. The CDR3 loop reads CSVEDGEAFF. DNA for the CDR3: TGCAGCGTTGAGGACGGTGAAGCTTTCTTT.

This clone was picked up many times. The chain carries TRBV7-2 and TRBJ2-5; D is perhaps TRBD2 (5 bases). V lost 1 base and J 4 bases, leaving 10 bases between the germline ends. This CDR3 is 14 amino acids long. Germline-derived CDR1 and CDR2 are SGHTA and FQGNSA. CDR3 protein: CASSLVAAGETQYF. CDR3 DNA sequence: TGTGCCAGCAGCTTAGTGGCCGCGGGAGAGACCCAGTACTTC.

The chain has TRBV7-8 and TRBJ1-2; the match to TRBD1 covers 7 bases. J gave up 0 bases and V 4 bases, and 11 bases lay outside the gene matches. The germline V gene has CDR1 SGHVS and CDR2 FQNEAQ. This CDR3 contains 17 residues. This chain's CDR3 is CASSSSITGDSNYGYTF. The CDR3 nucleotides read TGTGCCAGCAGCTCCTCAATAACAGGGGACTCTAACTATGGCTACACCTTC.

The V gene is TRBV5-4, the J gene TRBJ2-5; 8 bases are a match to TRBD1. V trimming: 4 bases; J trimming: 3 bases; junction bases outside the gene matches: 8. The CDR3 runs 15 residues. The germline gives CDR1 SGHNT, CDR2 YYREEE (reference sequence). The CDR3 is CASSRTGNGEETQYF. CDR3 DNA sequence: TGTGCCAGCAGCCGGACAGGGAACGGGGAAGAGACCCAGTACTTC.

The V and J genes are TRBV11-2 and TRBJ1-1, with 7 bases lining up with TRBD1. The germline V gene encodes CDR1 SGHAT and CDR2 FQNNGV. This CDR3 comprises 15 residues. J was trimmed by 1 base and V by 1 base; bases with no gene match: 3. CDR3 coding DNA: TGTGCCAGCAGCTTAGGCAGGGGGGGGAACACTGAAGCTTTCTTT. Protein product: CASSLGRGGNTEAFF.

This chain uses TRBV4-1 with TRBJ2-1, with TRBD2 as a possible D gene (5 bases). Trimming took off 0 bases at V and 3 bases at J, with 15 bases between the two ends. CDR1 is MGHRA, CDR2 YSYEKL, per germline. This CDR3 has 17 residues. The CDR3 sequence: CASSQESDSRGYNEQFF. In DNA form, the CDR3 reads TGCGCCAGCAGCCAAGAATCGGACTCGAGAGGCTACAATGAGCAGTTCTTC.

CDR3 protein: CASSTLRQGARNEQFF. CDR3 coding DNA: TGTGCCAGCAGCACCCTTAGACAGGGGGCGAGGAATGAGCAGTTCTTC. The gene calls are TRBV11-2 and TRBJ2-1; 10 positions agree with TRBD1. CDR3 length equals 16 residues. The V gene end was trimmed by 5 bases and the J gene end by 7 bases; junction bases not matched to a gene: 11. Per germline, CDR1 SGHAT and CDR2 FQNNGV.

CDR3 DNA sequence: TGTGCCAGCTCACCGGTAGCGGGAGGGTACAATGAGCAGTTCTTC. Its protein product is CASSPVAGGYNEQFF. The chain has TRBV18 and TRBJ2-1; 11 bases fit TRBD2. The junction had 2 bases not matched to a gene; V was cut back by 3 bases and J by 4 bases. This CDR3 region has 15 residues. CDR1 KGHSH and CDR2 LQKENI come from the germline V gene.